This T cell receptor beta chain stems from a study of blood T cell repertoires in COVID-19. Study summary: Samples representing acute and convalescent COVID-19 were sourced from the United States, Italy and Spain. T cells, B-cell-depleted T cells, or PBMCs provided the cDNA or gDNA that served as material.

The CDR3 length is 14 residues. V was clipped by 3 bases and J by 0 bases, with 9 bases between them. Germline CDR1 DFQATT, CDR2 SNEGSKA (reference sequence). In the authors' methods: Estimation of nucleated cell counts was performed using reference gene primer amplification. Method: immunoSEQ multiplex PCR; TCRdb's copy keeps in-frame clones and lacks some. Clonal size and the V and J genes are those of that table, whereas D and trimming came from the DNA. Of 200,000 to 300,000 clones in the sample, 84% were seen once. The chain couples TRBV20-1 to TRBJ2-1; no clear D. The sequenced sample was peripheral blood. The clonotype comes from a man in his forties who had recovered from COVID-19. DNA of the CDR3: TGCAGTGCTAGTATTCAAGCCTCCTACAATGAGCAGTTCTTC. It codes for CSASIQASYNEQFF.